This TCR beta chain originates from a study of human T cells and chemical hapten exposure. General study results and limits: No alteration of TCRs above 1 in 1000 frequency was seen with DPC sensitization.

The sample holds many counts of this clonotype. The antigen is not known. The sample's time point: healthy volunteer bleed at 2 weeks. Total RNA was isolated from whole blood that had not been fractionated. Unique molecular identifiers were attached to individual cDNA molecules during library preparation. In the original analysis: Ranging from about 23,224 to 700,000, TCR counts per sample had a median value of 95,638. Via MiXCR, TCRdb re-called the RACE reads, giving one row per CDR3 protein. TCRdb's processing, not the study's, gives the V and J calls here. The sample shows 43,000 or so distinct CDR3 sequences, approximately 4.7% of them seen only once. V was clipped by 6 bases and J by 6 bases, with 14 bases between them. Germline loops: CDR1 LGHNT, CDR2 FRNRAP. This CDR3 comprises 13 residues.

This TCR came from a female donor in good health. Some clones in this sample may be carry-over from other donors' samples. The V gene is TRBV12-5, the J gene TRBJ2-5, with a tentative D call TRBD2 (5 bases). Sequenced: whole blood. CDR3 amino acids: CASGTTRLKTQYF. CDR3 sequence (DNA): TGTGCTAGTGGGACCACTAGATTAAAGACCCAGTACTTC.